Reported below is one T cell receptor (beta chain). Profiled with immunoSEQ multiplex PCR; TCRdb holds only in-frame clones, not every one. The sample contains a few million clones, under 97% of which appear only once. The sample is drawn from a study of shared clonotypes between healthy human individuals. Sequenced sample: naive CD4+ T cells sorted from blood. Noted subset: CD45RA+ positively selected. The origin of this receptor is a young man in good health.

The CDR3 coding sequence is TGTGCCAGCTCTCCCTACGGGGCCTACAATGAGCAGTTCTTC. Translation gives CASSPYGAYNEQFF. The chain is built from TRBV18 and TRBJ2-1; D is possibly TRBD2 (5 bases). This CDR3 comprises 14 residues. The ends were cut back, 6 bases at V and 2 bases at J, with 11 bases in the middle. Looked up from germline, CDR1 is KGHSH and CDR2 is LQKENI.